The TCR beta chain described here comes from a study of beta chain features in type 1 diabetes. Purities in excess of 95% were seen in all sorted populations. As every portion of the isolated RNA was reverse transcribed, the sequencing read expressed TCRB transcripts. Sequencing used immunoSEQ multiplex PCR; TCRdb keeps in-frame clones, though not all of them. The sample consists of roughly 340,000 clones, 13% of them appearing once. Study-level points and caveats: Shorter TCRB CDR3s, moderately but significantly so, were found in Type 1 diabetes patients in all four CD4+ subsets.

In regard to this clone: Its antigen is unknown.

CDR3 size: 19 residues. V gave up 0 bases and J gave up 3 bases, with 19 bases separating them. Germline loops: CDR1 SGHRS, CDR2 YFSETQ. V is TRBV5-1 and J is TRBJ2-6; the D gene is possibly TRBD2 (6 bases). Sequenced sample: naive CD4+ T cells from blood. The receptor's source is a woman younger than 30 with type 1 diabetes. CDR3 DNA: TGCGCCAGCAGCTTGGCCATGCGGGGCAAGGGTGATGGGGCCAACGTCCTGACTTTC. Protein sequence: CASSLAMRGKGDGANVLTF.